A single sample gave rise to the 23 T cell receptor beta chains below, sequenced in a study of shared clonotypes between healthy human individuals. Here immunoSEQ multiplex PCR was the method, and the copy in TCRdb shows in-frame clones only, minus some. Among a few million clones listed, roughly nine tenths were seen once. Sample: naive CD4+ T cells sorted from blood. Subset in this sample: CD45RA+ positively selected. The receptors derive from a man aged 18 to 30 in good health.

This chain uses TRBV28 with TRBJ1-3, with D unresolved. Germline CDR1 reads MDHEN; CDR2 reads SYDVKM. V was pared by 10 bases and J by 15 bases, with 10 bases between. This CDR3 is 8 amino acids long. The CDR3 bases are TGTGCCATCGGCCCGGGATATTTT. Translation: CAIGPGYF. The variable domain in full, with the rest retrieved from reference TRBV28 and TRBJ1-3, is DVKVTQSSRYLVKRTGEKVFLECVQDMDHENMFWYRQDPGLGLRLIYFSYDVKMKEKGDIPEGYSVSREKKERFSLILESASTNQTSMYLCAIGPGYFGEGSWLTVV.

This clone was observed a single time. This chain connects TRBV7-3 to TRBJ2-3; TRBD2 matches at 8 bases. Germline V gives CDR1 SGHTA, CDR2 FQGTGA. The CDR3 sequence is 16 residues long. The junction had 10 bases not matched to a gene; V was cut back by 4 bases and J by 4 bases. The CDR3 nucleotides are TGTGCCAGCAGCTCGGGGCGGGGGGCCACCGCAGATACGCAGTATTTT. It translates to CASSSGRGATADTQYF.

V usage is TRBV6-1 and J usage is TRBJ2-7, with 8 bases identical to TRBD2. The V and J ends lost 6 bases and 2 bases, in that order; junction bases with no gene match: 9. CDR1 is MNHNS and CDR2 is SASEGT in the germline V gene. The CDR3 sequence is 15 residues long. CDR3 sequence: CASSTFSGIAYEQYF. CDR3 DNA: TGTGCCAGCAGCACCTTTAGCGGGATTGCCTACGAGCAGTACTTC.

The chain is built from TRBV9 and TRBJ1-1; D perhaps matches TRBD1 (5 bases). CDR3 length: 17 residues. Trimming removed 4 bases from V and 1 base from J, with 20 bases in between. Germline-derived CDR1 and CDR2 are SGDLS and YYNGEE. CDR3 nucleotides: TGTGCCAGCAGCCTTAATCCCTCCTCAGGGCGGAACACTGAAGCTTTCTTT. Protein product: CASSLNPSSGRNTEAFF.

The rearrangement joins TRBV11-2 to TRBJ2-5; D not certain. Trimming removed 8 bases from V and 7 bases from J, with 20 bases in between. Germline V gene sequence: CDR1 SGHAT, CDR2 FQNNGV. This CDR3 region has 14 residues. CDR3 sequence: CASQVQQTSMTQYF. The CDR3 DNA is TGTGCCAGCCAAGTCCAACAGACGTCAATGACCCAGTACTTC. The whole variable domain, filled in from reference TRBV11-2 and TRBJ2-5, reads EAGVAQSPRYKIIEKRQSVAFWCNPISGHATLYWYQQILGQGPKLLIQFQNNGVVDDSQLPKDRFSAERLKGVDSTLKIQPAKLEDSAVYLCASQVQQTSMTQYFGPGTRLLVL.

V and J are TRBV30 and TRBJ1-2, with D tentatively TRBD1 (5 bases). This CDR3 region has 15 residues. V lost 3 bases and J 4 bases, leaving 18 bases between the germline ends. Germline CDR1 reads GTSNPN; CDR2 reads SVGIG (reference sequence). In DNA form, the CDR3 reads TGTGCCTGGAGAGTTAGGAGAGGGGTGGGCTATGGCTACACCTTC. It codes for CAWRVRRGVGYGYTF.

The V gene is TRBV19, the J gene TRBJ2-3; possible D gene TRBD2, 6 bases. V was clipped by 7 bases and J by 0 bases, with 17 bases between them. The CDR3 totals 16 residues. Germline CDR1 and CDR2: LNHDA and SQIVND (reference sequence). CDR3 region: CASTQSGTYSTDTQYF. The CDR3 DNA reads TGTGCCAGTACTCAGTCGGGGACTTATAGCACAGATACGCAGTATTTT.

The chain has TRBV6-1 and TRBJ2-5; 11 nucleotides agree with TRBD1. Germline lookup yields CDR1 MNHNS and CDR2 SASEGT. The junction had 14 bases not matched to a gene; V was cut back by 2 bases and J by 3 bases. This CDR3 has 19 residues. CDR3 residues: CASSEHTQIRDRGKETQYF. CDR3 coding DNA: TGTGCCAGCAGTGAACATACACAGATTCGGGACAGGGGGAAAGAGACCCAGTACTTC.

The CDR3 sequence: CASSPNGQGDPNYGYTF. CDR3 DNA: TGTGCCAGTAGTCCTAACGGACAGGGAGATCCTAACTATGGCTACACCTTC. The chain links TRBV19 to TRBJ1-2; 8 positions match TRBD1. Germline assignment: CDR1 LNHDA and CDR2 SQIVND (reference sequence). V shed 5 bases and J 0 bases; nucleotides not matched to a gene: 11. The CDR3 has 17 residues. Filled out from reference TRBV19 and TRBJ1-2, the complete variable domain reads DGGITQSPKYLFRKEGQNVTLSCEQNLNHDAMYWYRQDPGQGLRLIYYSQIVNDFQKGDIAEGYSVSREKKESFPLTVTSAQKNPTAFYLCASSPNGQGDPNYGYTFGSGTRLTVV.

The gene calls are TRBV6-5 and TRBJ2-5; D perhaps matches TRBD2 (6 bases). V was shortened by 7 bases and J by 3 bases, with 18 bases between the two germline ends. The CDR3 loop spans 15 amino acids. Germline lookup yields CDR1 MNHEY and CDR2 SVGAGI. The CDR3 reads CASTYVRAGKETQYF. The CDR3 DNA reads TGTGCCAGCACCTACGTACGTGCGGGGAAAGAGACCCAGTACTTC.

This clone was counted between two and nine times. The gene calls are TRBV27 and TRBJ1-2; maybe TRBD1 (5 bases). Germline assignment: CDR1 MNHEY and CDR2 SMNVEV (reference sequence). The CDR3 is made up of 14 amino acids. Trimming removed 7 bases from V and 5 bases from J, with 17 bases in between. CDR3 protein: CASKAGAGSYGYTF. The CDR3 nucleotides are TGTGCCAGCAAGGCCGGGGCAGGTAGTTATGGCTACACCTTC.

J is TRBJ1-3 and V is TRBV15; TRBD1 might be the D (5 bases). The CDR3 covers 16 residues. The V gene's germline CDR1 is LNHNV and CDR2 YYDKDF (reference sequence). With 5 bases removed from V and 0 bases from J, the gap between germline ends came to 14 bases. The CDR3 here is CATSGPDRLSGNTIYF. The CDR3 nucleotides read TGTGCCACCAGCGGACCCGACAGACTCTCTGGAAACACCATATATTTT.

The chain recombines TRBV18 with TRBJ1-1; perhaps TRBD1 as D (5 bases). CDR3 length: 13 residues. Per germline, CDR1 KGHSH and CDR2 LQKENI. V gave up 3 bases and J gave up 6 bases, with 11 bases separating them. The CDR3 reads CASSPRDGPEAFF. The CDR3 nucleotides read TGTGCCAGCTCACCTAGGGACGGCCCTGAAGCTTTCTTT.

The chain links TRBV6-6 to TRBJ2-7, with 12 bases that match TRBD2. Germline values: CDR1 MNHNY, CDR2 SVGAGI (reference sequence). CDR3 length equals 16 residues. The V segment lost 3 bases and the J segment 2 bases; nucleotides outside the gene matches: 5. The CDR3 region is CASSYPLAGGPYEQYF. Here the CDR3 DNA reads TGTGCCAGCAGTTATCCACTAGCGGGAGGTCCCTACGAGCAGTACTTC.

The chain employs TRBV6-6 and TRBJ1-1; 7 bases line up with TRBD1. After removal of 7 bases from V and 5 bases from J, the junction contained 10 bases not matched to a gene. The CDR3 spans 14 residues. The germline gives CDR1 MNHNY, CDR2 SVGAGI (reference sequence). This chain's CDR3 is CASNPTGKLTEAFF. The CDR3 DNA reads TGTGCCAGCAACCCGACAGGGAAGTTGACTGAAGCTTTCTTT.

As regards this clone: This sample includes further DNA sequences coding for the same CDR3. The chain uses TRBV5-1 and TRBJ2-1; a possible D gene is TRBD2 (6 bases). The CDR3 loop spans 16 amino acids. CDR1 is SGHRS and CDR2 is YFSETQ in the germline V gene. Trimming removed 0 bases from V and 0 bases from J, with 10 bases in between. The CDR3 region has the DNA TGCGCCAGCAGCTTGGTCGCGGGAAGCTCCTACAATGAGCAGTTCTTC. Its protein product is CASSLVAGSSYNEQFF.

This chain links TRBV10-3 with TRBJ2-7; D may correspond to TRBD1 or TRBD2 (5 bases each). Trimming cost V 4 bases and J 0 bases, with 19 bases left between them. Germline CDR1 reads ENHRY; CDR2 reads SYGVKD. This CDR3 is built from 17 residues. CDR3 sequence (DNA): TGTGCCATCAGTGGCGAGTACCCCGGGGCCCTCTCCTACGAGCAGTACTTC. Translating gives CAISGEYPGALSYEQYF.

The chain is built from TRBV9 and TRBJ2-5; TRBD1 matches at 8 bases. The CDR3 totals 15 residues. Germline lookup yields CDR1 SGDLS and CDR2 YYNGEE. The V and J ends lost 0 bases and 5 bases, in that order; junction bases with no gene match: 6. CDR3 bases: TGTGCCAGCAGCGTAGCTCCAGGGGGCTTTGAGACCCAGTACTTC. Translating gives CASSVAPGGFETQYF.

The chain has TRBV9 and TRBJ2-5; D is ambiguous. With 2 bases removed from V and 5 bases from J, the gap between germline ends came to 10 bases. The CDR3 is 13 residues long. The germline V gene encodes CDR1 SGDLS and CDR2 YYNGEE. The CDR3 loop reads CASSVARSETQYF. The CDR3 DNA follows: TGTGCCAGCAGCGTGGCGCGCTCGGAGACCCAGTACTTC.

This clone was found once. The chain employs TRBV6-5 and TRBJ1-5, with a tentative D call TRBD1 (6 bases). Trimming cost V 7 bases and J 2 bases, with 12 bases left between them. The CDR3 totals 14 residues. Germline assignment: CDR1 MNHEY and CDR2 SVGAGI. The CDR3 DNA sequence: TGTGCCAGCAAACGGGGGGCTGGCAATCAGCCCCAGCATTTT. Its protein product is CASKRGAGNQPQHF.

The chain carries TRBV28 and TRBJ1-5; D gene uncertain. The V end lost 3 bases, the J end lost 4 bases, and 7 bases lay between the germline ends. Germline CDR1 and CDR2: MDHEN and SYDVKM. The CDR3 is made up of 13 amino acids. CDR3 DNA sequence: TGTGCCAGCAGTTTCAACGGGAATCAGCCCCAGCATTTT. It is translated as CASSFNGNQPQHF.

The genes are TRBV6-1 and TRBJ1-1; D uncertain. V was pared by 6 bases and J by 1 base, with 12 bases between. This CDR3 is 14 amino acids long. Germline CDR1 and CDR2: MNHNS and SASEGT. The CDR3 region is CASRERHTNTEAFF. The CDR3 region has the DNA TGTGCCAGCAGGGAAAGGCACACGAACACTGAAGCTTTCTTT.

This chain links TRBV14 with TRBJ2-1; D is unclear. Germline CDR1 is SGHDN and CDR2 is FVKESK. V dropped 8 bases and J dropped 9 bases, with 17 bases sitting between them. The CDR3 runs 13 residues. The CDR3 DNA sequence: TGTGCCAGCGGTTTTTTTGCATTGAGTGAGCAGTTCTTC. Translated: CASGFFALSEQFF.